One sample yielded the 15 T cell receptor beta chains listed below, sequenced in a study of blood T cell repertoires in COVID-19. The protocol was immunoSEQ multiplex PCR, while the TCRdb copy is restricted to in-frame clones and leaves out a portion. The sample includes around 100,000 clones, just under 95% of them seen just once. The sample comprised peripheral blood. These TCRs come from a man aged 70-80 years with acute or convalescent COVID-19.

The CDR3 region has the DNA TGCAGCATCTCCGGGACAACTCCGGGGGAGCAGTACTTC. Protein sequence: CSISGTTPGEQYF. The chain recombines TRBV29-1 with TRBJ2-7; a weak D match, TRBD1 (6 bases). Germline V gene data show CDR1 as SQVTM and CDR2 as ANQGSEA. The CDR3 consists of 13 residues. V was cut by 8 bases and J by 7 bases, with 21 bases left in between.

The chain uses TRBV11-3 and TRBJ2-7; D unresolved. Per the germline V gene, CDR1 is SGHNT and CDR2 is YENEEA. Trimming removed 5 bases at V and 7 bases at J, with 3 bases between. The CDR3 runs to 9 residues. The DNA for the CDR3 is TGTGCCAGCAGCCCTGAGCAGTACTTC. Its protein product is CASSPEQYF.

J is TRBJ1-2 and V is TRBV21-1. TRBV21-1 is a pseudogene locus. This CDR3 spans 15 amino acids. CDR3: CASSKWGGEHYGYTF. CDR3 nucleotide sequence: TGTGCCAGCAGCAAATGGGGCGGGGAACACTATGGCTACACCTTC.

Remarks on this clone: Other DNA sequences in the same sample also yield this CDR3. The chain links TRBV11-2 to TRBJ2-5, with D hard to call. This CDR3 is 11 amino acids long. Per germline, CDR1 SGHAT and CDR2 FQNNGV. The germline V and J ends were trimmed by 5 bases and 2 bases, with 3 bases remaining between them. The CDR3 nucleotides are TGTGCCAGCAGCCTTCAAGAGACCCAGTACTTC. This sequence encodes CASSLQETQYF.

The rearrangement uses TRBV12-3 or TRBV12-4 and TRBJ2-1, with D possibly TRBD1 on 6 matching bases. The CDR3 has 11 residues. Trimming took 6 bases from V and 15 from J, leaving 15 bases between them. The CDR3 region has the DNA TGTGCCAGCAGCCAGACAGGAGCGCTGTTCTTC. Protein: CASSQTGALFF.

This clone was detected once. This sequence joins TRBV6-5 and TRBJ1-6, with 8 bases aligning to TRBD1. CDR1 is MNHEY and CDR2 is SVGAGI in the germline V gene. The CDR3 is 15 residues long. V lost 4 bases, J lost 8 bases, and 7 bases stayed unmatched. This CDR3 is CASSWFSQGDSPLHF. CDR3 DNA sequence: TGTGCCAGCAGTTGGTTTTCACAGGGGGATTCACCCCTCCACTTT.

V gene TRBV29-1 combines with J gene TRBJ2-1, with 14 positions matching TRBD2. V lost 6 bases to trimming and J lost 6 bases; unmatched junction nucleotides: 10. The CDR3 has 16 residues. The germline gives CDR1 SQVTM, CDR2 ANQGSEA. The CDR3 loop is CSVIKGLAGVGNEQFF. CDR3 coding DNA: TGCAGCGTAATTAAGGGACTAGCGGGAGTGGGCAATGAGCAGTTCTTC.

This chain joins TRBV19 and TRBJ2-1, with 12 bases identical to TRBD2. The CDR3 has 18 amino acids. V gave up 3 bases and J gave up 1 base; unmatched junction bases: 7. Germline V lookup: CDR1 LNHDA, CDR2 SQIVND (reference sequence). This CDR3 is CASSITSGGPKSYNEQFF. CDR3 DNA sequence: TGTGCCAGTAGTATCACTAGCGGGGGGCCTAAATCCTACAATGAGCAGTTCTTC.

V gene TRBV19 combines with J gene TRBJ2-2; 10 bases are shared with TRBD2. CDR1 and CDR2 from the germline V gene are LNHDA and SQIVND (reference sequence). V was clipped by 6 bases and J by 2 bases; unmatched bases: 3. The CDR3 has 15 amino acids. The CDR3 DNA follows: TGTGCCAGTAGGAAGCGGGAGGGCAACACCGGGGAGCTGTTTTTT. It yields the protein CASRKREGNTGELFF.

In its sample, this clone was seen a few times. The chain couples TRBV15 to TRBJ2-7; 8 nucleotides line up with TRBD2. Per germline, CDR1 LNHNV and CDR2 YYDKDF (reference sequence). The CDR3 length is 15 residues. The J segment lost 2 bases and the V segment lost 0 bases, leaving 3 bases of the junction unmatched. Here the CDR3 DNA reads TGTGCCACCAGCAGAGACACTAGCGGAACCTACGAGCAGTACTTC. It translates to CATSRDTSGTYEQYF.

The chain combines TRBV29-1 with TRBJ2-2; TRBD1 is a possible D gene (6 bases). V dropped 5 bases and J dropped 5 bases, with 12 bases sitting between them. Germline V lookup: CDR1 SQVTM, CDR2 ANQGSEA. The CDR3 totals 13 residues. CDR3 sequence: CSVSWGRTGELFF. CDR3 DNA sequence: TGCAGCGTTTCTTGGGGGCGGACCGGGGAGCTGTTTTTT.

V and J are TRBV2 and TRBJ2-7; TRBD1 agrees at 7 bases. Per germline, CDR1 SNHLY and CDR2 FYNNEI. The V segment lost 6 bases and the J segment 1 base; nucleotides outside the gene matches: 0. This CDR3 spans 12 amino acids. The CDR3 sequence: CASRTGSYEQYF. Here the CDR3 DNA reads TGTGCCAGCAGGACAGGGTCCTACGAGCAGTACTTC.

The gene calls are TRBV7-9 and TRBJ1-2; D is undetermined. Trimming pared 5 bases from V and 8 bases from J, leaving 15 bases between. The germline gives CDR1 SEHNR, CDR2 FQNEAQ (reference sequence). The CDR3 extends over 13 amino acids. CDR3 amino acids: CASSTREASGYTF. The CDR3 region has the DNA TGTGCCAGCAGCACCCGGGAGGCCTCGGGCTACACCTTC.

This clone was observed a single time. CDR3 amino acids: CTSRRTLYSNQPQHF. The CDR3 nucleotides are TGCACCAGCAGGCGGACACTCTATAGCAATCAGCCCCAGCATTTT. The V gene is TRBV1, the J gene TRBJ1-5; the listed D gene, TRBD1, was not tested against the DNA. TRBV1 is described as a pseudogene. The CDR3 runs to 15 residues.

In this sample, this clone turned up once. V usage is TRBV27 and J usage is TRBJ1-5, with D possibly TRBD1 on 6 matching bases. V lost 3 bases and J 6 bases, leaving 12 bases between the germline ends. The CDR3 extends over 14 amino acids. Germline assignment: CDR1 MNHEY and CDR2 SMNVEV (reference sequence). DNA for the CDR3: TGTGCCAGCAGTTTGGGCAGGGGAAGTCAGCCCCAGCATTTT. This translates into CASSLGRGSQPQHF.